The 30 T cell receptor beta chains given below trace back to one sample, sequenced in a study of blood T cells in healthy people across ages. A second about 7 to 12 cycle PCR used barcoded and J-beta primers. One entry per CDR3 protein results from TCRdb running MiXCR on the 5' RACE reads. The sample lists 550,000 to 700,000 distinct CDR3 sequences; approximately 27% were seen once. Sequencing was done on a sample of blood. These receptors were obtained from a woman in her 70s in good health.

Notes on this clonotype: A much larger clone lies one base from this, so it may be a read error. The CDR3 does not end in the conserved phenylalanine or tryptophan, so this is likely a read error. CDR3 DNA sequence: TGCAGCGTTCCGGACAGGGATCACTATAACTATGGCTACACCCTC. It yields the protein CSVPDRDHYNYGYTL. The chain is built from TRBV29-1 and TRBJ1-2, with TRBD1 matching over 8 bases. The V gene end was trimmed by 5 bases and the J gene end by 1 base; junction bases not matched to a gene: 9. The CDR3 runs to 15 residues. Germline-derived CDR1 and CDR2 are SQVTM and ANQGSEA.

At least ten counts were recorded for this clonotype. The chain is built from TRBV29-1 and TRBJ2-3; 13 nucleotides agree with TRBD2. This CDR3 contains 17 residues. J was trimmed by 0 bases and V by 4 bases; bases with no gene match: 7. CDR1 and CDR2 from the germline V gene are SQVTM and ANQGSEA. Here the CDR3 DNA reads TGCAGCGTTGGTCCGGGACTAGCGGGACCTAGCACAGATACGCAGTATTTT. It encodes CSVGPGLAGPSTDTQYF.

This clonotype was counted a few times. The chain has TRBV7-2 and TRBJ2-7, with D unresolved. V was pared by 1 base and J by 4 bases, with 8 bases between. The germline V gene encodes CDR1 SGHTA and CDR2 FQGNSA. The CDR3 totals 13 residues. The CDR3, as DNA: TGTGCCAGCAGCTTAGAATTGAGATACGAGCAGTACTTC. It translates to CASSLELRYEQYF.

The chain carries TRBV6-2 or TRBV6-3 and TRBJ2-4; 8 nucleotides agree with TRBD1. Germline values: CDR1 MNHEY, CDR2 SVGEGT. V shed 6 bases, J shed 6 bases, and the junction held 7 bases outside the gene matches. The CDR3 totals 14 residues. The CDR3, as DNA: TGTGCCAGCAGGCCTCCGCAGGGGGCAAACATTCAGTACTTC. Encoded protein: CASRPPQGANIQYF.

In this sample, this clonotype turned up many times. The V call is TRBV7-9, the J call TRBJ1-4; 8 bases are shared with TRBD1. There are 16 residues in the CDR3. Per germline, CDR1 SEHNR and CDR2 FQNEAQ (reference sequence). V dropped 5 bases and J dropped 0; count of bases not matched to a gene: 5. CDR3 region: CASSQGQGATNEKLFF. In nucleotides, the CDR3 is TGTGCCAGCAGCCAAGGACAGGGTGCAACTAATGAAAAACTGTTTTTT.

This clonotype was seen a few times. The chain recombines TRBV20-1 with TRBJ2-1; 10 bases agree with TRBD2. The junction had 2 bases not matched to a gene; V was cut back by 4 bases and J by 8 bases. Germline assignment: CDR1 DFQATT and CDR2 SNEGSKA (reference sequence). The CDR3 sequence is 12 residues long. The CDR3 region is CSAKTSGHEQFF. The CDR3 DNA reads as TGCAGTGCTAAGACTAGCGGGCATGAGCAGTTCTTC.

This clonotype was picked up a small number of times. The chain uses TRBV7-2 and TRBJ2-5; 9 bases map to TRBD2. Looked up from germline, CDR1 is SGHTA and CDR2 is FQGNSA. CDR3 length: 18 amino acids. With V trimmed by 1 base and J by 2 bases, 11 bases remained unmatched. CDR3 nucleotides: TGTGCCAGCAGCTTAGTTAGAATGGCTAGCGGGGCACAAGAGACCCAGTACTTC. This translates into CASSLVRMASGAQETQYF.

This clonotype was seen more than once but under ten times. The CDR3 spells CASSFYREEAFF. The CDR3 DNA reads as TGCGCCAGCAGCTTCTACAGGGAAGAAGCTTTCTTT. The chain uses TRBV5-1 and TRBJ1-1; possibly TRBD1 for D (6 bases). This CDR3 contains 12 residues. Trimming took off 2 bases at V and 8 bases at J, with 10 bases between the two ends. Germline CDR1 SGHRS, CDR2 YFSETQ.

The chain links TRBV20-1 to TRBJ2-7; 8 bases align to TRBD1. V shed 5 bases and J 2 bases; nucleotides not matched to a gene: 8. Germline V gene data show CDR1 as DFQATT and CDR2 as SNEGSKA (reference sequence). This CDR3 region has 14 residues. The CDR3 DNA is TGCAGTGCTGGACAGGGCTCGGGCCCCTACGAGCAGTACTTC. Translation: CSAGQGSGPYEQYF.

This chain's CDR3 is CASSYGDGLAGGYNEQFF. The CDR3 DNA reads TGTGCCAGCAGTTACGGGGACGGACTAGCGGGGGGCTACAATGAGCAGTTCTTC. The chain joins TRBV6-2 or TRBV6-3 to TRBJ2-1, with 14 bases that match TRBD2. The CDR3 totals 18 residues. The V and J ends lost 2 bases and 3 bases, in that order; junction bases with no gene match: 6. Germline CDR1 reads MNHEY; CDR2 reads SVGEGT.

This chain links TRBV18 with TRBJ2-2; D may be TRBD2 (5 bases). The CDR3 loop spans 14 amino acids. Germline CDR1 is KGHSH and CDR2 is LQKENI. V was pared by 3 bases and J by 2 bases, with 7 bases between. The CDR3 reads CASSPGLNTGELFF. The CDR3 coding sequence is TGTGCCAGCTCACCTGGACTTAACACCGGGGAGCTGTTTTTT. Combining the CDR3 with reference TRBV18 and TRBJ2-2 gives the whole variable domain NAGVMQNPRHLVRRRGQEARLRCSPMKGHSHVYWYRQLPEEGLKFMVYLQKENIIDESGMPKERFSAEFPKEGPSILRIQQVVRGDSAAYFCASSPGLNTGELFFGEGSRLTVL.

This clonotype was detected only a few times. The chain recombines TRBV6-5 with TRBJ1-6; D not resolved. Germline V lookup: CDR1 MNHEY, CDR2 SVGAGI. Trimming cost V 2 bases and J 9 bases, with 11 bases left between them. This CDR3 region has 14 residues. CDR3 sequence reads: CASSYGVRVSPLHF. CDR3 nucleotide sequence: TGTGCCAGCAGTTACGGGGTGCGGGTTTCACCCCTCCACTTT.

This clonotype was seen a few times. CDR3 protein: CASLGQRGSGELFF. For the CDR3, the DNA is TGTGCCAGCCTCGGCCAGCGGGGAAGCGGGGAGCTGTTTTTT. The chain carries TRBV6-1 and TRBJ2-2; 7 bases line up with TRBD2. V shed 8 bases, J shed 7 bases, and the junction held 10 bases outside the gene matches. The CDR3 sequence is 14 residues long. Germline values: CDR1 MNHNS, CDR2 SASEGT.

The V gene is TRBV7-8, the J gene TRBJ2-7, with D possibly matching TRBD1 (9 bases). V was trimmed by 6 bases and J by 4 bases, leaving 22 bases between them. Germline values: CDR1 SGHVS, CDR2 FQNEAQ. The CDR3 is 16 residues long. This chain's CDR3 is CASRPGGDREGYEQYF. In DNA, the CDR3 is TGTGCCAGCAGACCGGGAGGGGACAGGGAGGGTTACGAGCAGTACTTC.

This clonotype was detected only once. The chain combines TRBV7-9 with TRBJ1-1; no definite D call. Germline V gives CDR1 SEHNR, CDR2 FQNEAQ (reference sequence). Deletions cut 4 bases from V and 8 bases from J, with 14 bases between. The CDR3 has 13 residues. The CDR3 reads CASSSKAPGEAFF. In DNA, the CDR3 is TGTGCCAGCAGCTCTAAGGCCCCCGGAGAAGCTTTCTTT. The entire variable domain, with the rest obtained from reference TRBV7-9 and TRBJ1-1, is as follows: DTGVSQNPRHKITKRGQNVTFRCDPISEHNRLYWYRQTLGQGPEFLTYFQNEAQLEKSRLLSDRFSAERPKGSFSTLEIQRTEQGDSAMYLCASSSKAPGEAFFGQGTRLTVV.

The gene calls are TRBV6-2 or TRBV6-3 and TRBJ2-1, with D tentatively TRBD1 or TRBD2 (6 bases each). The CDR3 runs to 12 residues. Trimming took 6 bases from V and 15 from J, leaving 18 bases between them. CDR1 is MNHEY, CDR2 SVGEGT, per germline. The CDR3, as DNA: TGTGCCAGCAGGTTGGTCGGGGGCCCGGGGTTCTTC. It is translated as CASRLVGGPGFF.

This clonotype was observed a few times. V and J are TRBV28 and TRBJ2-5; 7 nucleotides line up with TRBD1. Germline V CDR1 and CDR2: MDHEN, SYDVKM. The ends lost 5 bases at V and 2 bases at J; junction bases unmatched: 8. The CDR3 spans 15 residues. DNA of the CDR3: TGTGCCAGCAGTCTCCCCGGACAGGTACAAGAGACCCAGTACTTC. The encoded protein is CASSLPGQVQETQYF.

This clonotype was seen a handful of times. Written as DNA, the CDR3 is TGTGCCAGCAGTTACTGGCACTCCTCCCGGGGAGGCCCAGGAGAGCAGTTCTTC. It translates to CASSYWHSSRGGPGEQFF. This chain connects TRBV6-2 or TRBV6-3 to TRBJ2-5, with a tentative D call TRBD2 (6 bases). The J call may be incorrect, as the DNA end agrees better with TRBJ2-1. The CDR3 loop spans 18 amino acids. Germline values: CDR1 MNHEY, CDR2 SVGEGT.

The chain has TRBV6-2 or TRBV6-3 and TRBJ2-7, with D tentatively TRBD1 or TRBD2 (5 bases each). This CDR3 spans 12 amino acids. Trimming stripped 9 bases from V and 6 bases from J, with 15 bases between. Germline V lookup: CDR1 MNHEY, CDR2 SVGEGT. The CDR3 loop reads CASGDLACEQYF. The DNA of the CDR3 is TGTGCCAGTGGGGACCTTGCCTGCGAGCAGTACTTC.

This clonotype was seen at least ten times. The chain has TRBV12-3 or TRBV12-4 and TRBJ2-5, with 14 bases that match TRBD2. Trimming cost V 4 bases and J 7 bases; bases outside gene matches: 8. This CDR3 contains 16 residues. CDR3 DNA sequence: TGTGCCAGCAGTTCAGGGACTAGCGGGGGCATGGGGACCCAGTACTTC. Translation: CASSSGTSGGMGTQYF.

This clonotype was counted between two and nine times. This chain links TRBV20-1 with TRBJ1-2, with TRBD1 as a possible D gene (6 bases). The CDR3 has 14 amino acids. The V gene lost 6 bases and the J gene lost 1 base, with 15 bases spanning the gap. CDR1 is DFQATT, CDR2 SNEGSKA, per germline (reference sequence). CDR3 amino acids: CSASRDTSNYGYTF. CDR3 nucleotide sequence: TGCAGTGCAAGCCGGGACACGAGTAACTATGGCTACACCTTC.

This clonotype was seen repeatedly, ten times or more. The CDR3 DNA sequence: TGTGCCAGCAGGGGACTAGCTGAGACCCAGTACTTC. Amino acids: CASRGLAETQYF. The V gene is TRBV2, the J gene TRBJ2-5; 9 positions agree with TRBD2. V was pared by 6 bases and J by 5 bases, with 1 base of the junction left unmatched. There are 12 residues in the CDR3. CDR1 is SNHLY and CDR2 is FYNNEI in the germline V gene.

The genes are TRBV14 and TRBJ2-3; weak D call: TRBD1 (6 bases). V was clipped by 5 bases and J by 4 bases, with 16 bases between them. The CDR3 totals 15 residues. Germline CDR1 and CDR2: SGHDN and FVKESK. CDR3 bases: TGTGCCAGCAGCTCACACTGGCAGGGGTCAGATACGCAGTATTTT. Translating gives CASSSHWQGSDTQYF. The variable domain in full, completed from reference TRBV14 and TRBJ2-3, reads EAGVTQFPSHSVIEKGQTVTLRCDPISGHDNLYWYRRVMGKEIKFLLHFVKESKQDESGMPNNRFLAERTGGTYSTLKVQPAELEDSGVYFCASSSHWQGSDTQYFGPGTRLTVL.

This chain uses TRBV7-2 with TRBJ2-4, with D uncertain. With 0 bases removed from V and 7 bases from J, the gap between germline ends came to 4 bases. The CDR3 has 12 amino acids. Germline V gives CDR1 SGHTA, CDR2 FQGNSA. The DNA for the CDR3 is TGTGCCAGCAGCTTAGCCCGGAACATTCAGTACTTC. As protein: CASSLARNIQYF.

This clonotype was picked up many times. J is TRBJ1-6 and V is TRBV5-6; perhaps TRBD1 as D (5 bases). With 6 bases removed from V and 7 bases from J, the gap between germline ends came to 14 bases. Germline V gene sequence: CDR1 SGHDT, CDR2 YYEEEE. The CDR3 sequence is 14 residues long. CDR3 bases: TGTGCCAGCACCAGAAAGGGGCGAAATTCACCCCTCCACTTT. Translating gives CASTRKGRNSPLHF.

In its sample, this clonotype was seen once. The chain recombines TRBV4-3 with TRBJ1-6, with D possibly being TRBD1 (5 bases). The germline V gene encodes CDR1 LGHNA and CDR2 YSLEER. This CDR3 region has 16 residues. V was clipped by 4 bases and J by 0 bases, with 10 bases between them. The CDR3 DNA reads TGCGCCAGCAGCCGGGACGGTAGCTCCTATAATTCACCCCTCCACTTT. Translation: CASSRDGSSYNSPLHF.

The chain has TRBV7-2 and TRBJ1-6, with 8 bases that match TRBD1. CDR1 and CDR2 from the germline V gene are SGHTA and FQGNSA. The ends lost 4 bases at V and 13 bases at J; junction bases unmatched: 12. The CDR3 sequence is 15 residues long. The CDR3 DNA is TGTGCCAGCAGCTCCCTAACAGGGGGTGCTGTTCCCCTCCACTTT. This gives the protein CASSSLTGGAVPLHF.

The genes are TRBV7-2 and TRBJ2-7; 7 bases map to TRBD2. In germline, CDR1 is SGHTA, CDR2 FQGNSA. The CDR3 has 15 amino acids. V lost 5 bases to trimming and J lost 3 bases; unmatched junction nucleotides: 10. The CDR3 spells CASSHYRAGLYEQYF. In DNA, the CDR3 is TGTGCCAGCAGCCACTACCGAGCGGGGCTCTACGAGCAGTACTTC.

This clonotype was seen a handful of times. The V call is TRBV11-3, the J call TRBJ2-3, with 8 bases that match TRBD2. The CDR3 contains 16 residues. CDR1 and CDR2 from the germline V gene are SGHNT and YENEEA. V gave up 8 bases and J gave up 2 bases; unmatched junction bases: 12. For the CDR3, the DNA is TGTGCCAGCGCTAACGGACTAGCCGGTCCCACAGATACGCAGTATTTT. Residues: CASANGLAGPTDTQYF.

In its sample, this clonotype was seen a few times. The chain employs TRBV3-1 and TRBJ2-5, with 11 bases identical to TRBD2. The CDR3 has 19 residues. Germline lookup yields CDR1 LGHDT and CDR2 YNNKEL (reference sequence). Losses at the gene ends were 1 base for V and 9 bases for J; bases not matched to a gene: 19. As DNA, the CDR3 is TGTGCCAGCAGCCAAGGCACCTGGGCCCCTAGCGGGGGGACCGTTCCCCAGTACTTC. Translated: CASSQGTWAPSGGTVPQYF.